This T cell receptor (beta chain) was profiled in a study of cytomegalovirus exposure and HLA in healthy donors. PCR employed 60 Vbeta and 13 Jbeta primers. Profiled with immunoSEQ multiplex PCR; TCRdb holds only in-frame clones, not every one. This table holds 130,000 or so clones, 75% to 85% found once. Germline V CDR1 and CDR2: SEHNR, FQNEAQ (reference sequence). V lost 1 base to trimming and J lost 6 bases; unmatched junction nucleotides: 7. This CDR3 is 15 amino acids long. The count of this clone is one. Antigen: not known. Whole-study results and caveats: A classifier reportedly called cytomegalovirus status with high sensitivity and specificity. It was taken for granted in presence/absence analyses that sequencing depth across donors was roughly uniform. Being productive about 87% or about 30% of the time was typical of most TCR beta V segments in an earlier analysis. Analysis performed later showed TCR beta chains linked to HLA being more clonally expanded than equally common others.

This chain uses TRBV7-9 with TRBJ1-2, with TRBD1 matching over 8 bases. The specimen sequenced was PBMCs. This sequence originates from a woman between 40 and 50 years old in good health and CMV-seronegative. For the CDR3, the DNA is TGTGCCAGCAGCTTAGGGGTCCGGACAGGGCATGGCTACACCTTC. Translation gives CASSLGVRTGHGYTF. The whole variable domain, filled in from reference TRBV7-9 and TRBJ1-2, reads DTGVSQNPRHKITKRGQNVTFRCDPISEHNRLYWYRQTLGQGPEFLTYFQNEAQLEKSRLLSDRFSAERPKGSFSTLEIQRTEQGDSAMYLCASSLGVRTGHGYTFGSGTRLTVV.